This T cell receptor (beta chain) is from a study of blood T cell repertoires in COVID-19. In the study overall: Acute and convalescent COVID-19 samples came from the United States, Italy and Spain.

Profiled with immunoSEQ multiplex PCR; TCRdb holds only in-frame clones, not every one. There are roughly 150,000 clones in the sample; approximately 82% occur only once, and roughly 10% lies in the top ten. Trimming left V 4 bases short and J 10 bases short, with 18 bases between. The CDR3 sequence is 14 residues long. Germline CDR1 SGHDT, CDR2 YYEEEE. The clonotype was recovered from a woman over 75 with active or convalescent COVID-19. The sample was peripheral blood. The rearrangement uses TRBV5-6 and TRBJ2-1; tentatively, D is TRBD1 (6 bases). CDR3 residues: CASSNRVSVSEQFF. CDR3 nucleotide sequence: TGTGCCAGCAGCAACAGGGTATCCGTCTCGGAGCAGTTCTTC.